The 5 T cell receptor beta chains listed next were all sequenced from one sample in a study of blood T cell repertoires in COVID-19. Repertoires were generated with immunoSEQ multiplex PCR, while TCRdb's copy carries only in-frame clones and drops some. The data show 200,000 to 300,000 clones, around 86% seen once. Sequencing input: peripheral blood. These receptor sequences come from a woman in her thirties or forties who had recovered from COVID-19.

In this sample, this clone turned up many times. The genes are TRBV7-3 and TRBJ2-5, with D tentatively TRBD1 (6 bases). Per germline, CDR1 SGHTA and CDR2 FQGTGA. V lost 5 bases and J 2 bases, leaving 12 bases between the germline ends. This CDR3 has 14 amino acids. CDR3 in DNA: TGTGCCAGCAGCCCCACAGGGATGCAAGAGACCCAGTACTTC. Translating it yields CASSPTGMQETQYF.

V and J are TRBV29-1 and TRBJ2-3, with 9 positions matching TRBD1. The CDR3 has 14 amino acids. Germline CDR1 is SQVTM and CDR2 is ANQGSEA. V shed 5 bases and J 2 bases; nucleotides not matched to a gene: 5. Written as DNA, the CDR3 is TGCAGCGTTTACAGGGGGCGCCCCACAGATACGCAGTATTTT. Its protein product is CSVYRGRPTDTQYF.

This chain links TRBV7-2 with TRBJ2-7, with 7 bases identical to TRBD2. The CDR3 spans 16 residues. Germline V gene data show CDR1 as SGHTA and CDR2 as FQGNSA. V dropped 0 bases and J dropped 2; count of bases not matched to a gene: 7. The CDR3 here is CASSLAPQRDPYEQYF. The CDR3 DNA sequence: TGTGCCAGCAGCTTAGCTCCCCAGCGGGACCCCTACGAGCAGTACTTC.

The CDR3 region has the DNA TGTGCCAGCAGCCCGGACAGCTACGAGCAGTACTTC. As protein: CASSPDSYEQYF. V and J are TRBV5-4 and TRBJ2-7; perhaps TRBD1 as D (6 bases). Germline values: CDR1 SGHNT, CDR2 YYREEE (reference sequence). The CDR3 sequence is 12 residues long. Trimming cost V 4 bases and J 3 bases, with 8 bases left between them.

This clone has just one count. The CDR3 DNA reads TGCGCCAGCAGCTTGCAGACGACTAGCCACGGGGAGCTGTTTTTT. As protein: CASSLQTTSHGELFF. This chain links TRBV5-1 with TRBJ2-2; the match to TRBD2 covers 7 bases. V shed 1 base and J 7 bases; nucleotides not matched to a gene: 7. Germline CDR1 and CDR2: SGHRS and YFSETQ. The CDR3 runs 15 residues.